This T cell receptor (beta chain) appears in the sequencing data of a study of vaccination and CD4 T cells after COVID-19. Whole-study context: Samples after vaccination came a median roughly 70 days past dose two, ranging 14 to 241. Study observations and caveats: With convalescent patients, a median roughly 87% of reactive clones emerged solely after vaccination.

V was shortened by 6 bases and J by 5 bases, with 17 bases between the two germline ends. CDR1 and CDR2 from the germline V gene are MNHEY and SMNVEV (reference sequence). The CDR3 covers 16 residues. An Oncomine TCR Beta short-read assay was used to sequence the DNA from cultured CD4+ T cells. TCRdb reanalysed the PCR reads using MiXCR and keeps one entry per CDR3 protein. The sample lists more than 20,000 distinct CDR3 sequences, roughly 40% seen once, with about 7% in the top ten. Note on this clonotype: Its antigen is unidentified.

Treatment: approximately 9-day PBMC culture with coronavirus spike peptide pools or control peptides (ViraFEST assay). Before Alpha, Beta and Delta appeared in the US, convalescents tested positive (March–late 2020). Sequenced: CD4+ T cells from blood, cultured in vitro. V and J are TRBV27 and TRBJ1-6, with D perhaps TRBD1 (6 bases). The source of this sequence is a human donor who had recovered from COVID-19. CDR3 sequence (DNA): TGTGCCAGCAGATATGGTTACCGGGACAATAATTCACCCCTCCACTTT. It encodes CASRYGYRDNNSPLHF.